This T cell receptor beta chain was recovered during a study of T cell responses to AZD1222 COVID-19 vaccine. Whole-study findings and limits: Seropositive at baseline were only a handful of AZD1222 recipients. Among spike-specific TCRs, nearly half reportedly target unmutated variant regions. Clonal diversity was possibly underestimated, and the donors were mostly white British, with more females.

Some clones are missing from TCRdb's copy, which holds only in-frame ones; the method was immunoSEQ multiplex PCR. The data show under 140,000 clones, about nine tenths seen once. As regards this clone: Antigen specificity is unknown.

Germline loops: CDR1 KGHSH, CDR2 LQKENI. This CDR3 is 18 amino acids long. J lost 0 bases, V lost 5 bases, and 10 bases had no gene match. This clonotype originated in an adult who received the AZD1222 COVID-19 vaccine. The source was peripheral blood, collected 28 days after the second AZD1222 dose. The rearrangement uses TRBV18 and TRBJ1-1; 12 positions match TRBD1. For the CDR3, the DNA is TGTGCCAGCTCAAACGTTGTCGGGACAGGGGGCTTGAACACTGAAGCTTTCTTT. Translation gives CASSNVVGTGGLNTEAFF. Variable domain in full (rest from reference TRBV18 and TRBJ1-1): NAGVMQNPRHLVRRRGQEARLRCSPMKGHSHVYWYRQLPEEGLKFMVYLQKENIIDESGMPKERFSAEFPKEGPSILRIQQVVRGDSAAYFCASSNVVGTGGLNTEAFFGQGTRLTVV.